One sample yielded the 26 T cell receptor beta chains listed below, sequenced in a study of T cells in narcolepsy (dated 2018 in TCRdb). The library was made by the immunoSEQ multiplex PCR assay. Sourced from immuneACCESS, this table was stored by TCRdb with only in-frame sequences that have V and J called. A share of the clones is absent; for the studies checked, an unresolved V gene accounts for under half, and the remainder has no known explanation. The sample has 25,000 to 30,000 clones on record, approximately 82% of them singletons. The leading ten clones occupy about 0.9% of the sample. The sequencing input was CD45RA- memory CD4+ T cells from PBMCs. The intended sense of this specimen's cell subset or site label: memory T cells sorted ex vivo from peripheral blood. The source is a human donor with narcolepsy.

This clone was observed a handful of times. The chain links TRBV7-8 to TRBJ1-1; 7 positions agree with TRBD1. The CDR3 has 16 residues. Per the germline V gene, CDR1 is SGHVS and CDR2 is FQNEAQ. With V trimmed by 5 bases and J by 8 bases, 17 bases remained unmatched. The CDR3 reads CASSPVSGTAGTEAFF. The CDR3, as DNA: TGTGCCAGCAGCCCCGTGTCGGGGACAGCGGGAACCGAAGCTTTCTTT.

The CDR3 here is CASSLQGPNEQFF. CDR3 coding DNA: TGCGCCAGCAGCTTGCAGGGACCCAATGAGCAGTTCTTC. The gene calls are TRBV5-1 and TRBJ2-1; D may correspond to TRBD1 or TRBD2 (5 bases each). In germline, CDR1 is SGHRS, CDR2 YFSETQ. The CDR3 is made up of 13 amino acids. V lost 1 base and J lost 6, with 8 bases in between.

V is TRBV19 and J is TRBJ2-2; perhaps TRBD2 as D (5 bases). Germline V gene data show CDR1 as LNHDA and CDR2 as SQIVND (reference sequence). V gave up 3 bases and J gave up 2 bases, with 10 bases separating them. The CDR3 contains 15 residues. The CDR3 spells CASSMSGINTGELFF. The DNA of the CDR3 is TGTGCCAGTAGTATGTCGGGGATCAACACCGGGGAGCTGTTTTTT.

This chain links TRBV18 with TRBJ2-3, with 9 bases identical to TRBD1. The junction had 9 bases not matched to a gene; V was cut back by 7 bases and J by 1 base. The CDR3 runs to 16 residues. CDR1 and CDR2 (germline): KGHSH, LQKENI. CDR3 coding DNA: TGTGCCAGCTTCCCGGCGACAGGGGGAGGCACAGATACGCAGTATTTT. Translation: CASFPATGGGTDTQYF.

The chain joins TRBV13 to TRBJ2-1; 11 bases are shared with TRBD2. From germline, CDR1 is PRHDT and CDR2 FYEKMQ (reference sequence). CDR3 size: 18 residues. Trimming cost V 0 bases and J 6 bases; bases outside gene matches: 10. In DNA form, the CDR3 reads TGTGCCAGCAGCTTAGGTTATTCGGCTAGCGGGGGGTCCAATGAGCAGTTCTTC. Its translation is CASSLGYSASGGSNEQFF.

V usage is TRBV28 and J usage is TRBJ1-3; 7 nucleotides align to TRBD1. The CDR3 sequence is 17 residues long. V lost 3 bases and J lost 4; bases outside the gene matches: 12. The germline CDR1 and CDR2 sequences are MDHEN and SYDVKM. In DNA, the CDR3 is TGTGCCAGCAGTTTCGGGGCAGGGGGGACGAGGGGAAACACCATATATTTT. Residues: CASSFGAGGTRGNTIYF.

The CDR3 DNA reads as TGTGCCAGCAGCGTAACCCCCGGAGGGCAGGGAGGGTTTGGTGGGGAGCTGTTTTTT. This codes for CASSVTPGGQGGFGGELFF. This chain joins TRBV9 and TRBJ2-2, with 7 positions matching TRBD2. Germline lookup yields CDR1 SGDLS and CDR2 YYNGEE. The CDR3 consists of 19 residues. V was clipped by 1 base and J by 8 bases; unmatched bases: 20.

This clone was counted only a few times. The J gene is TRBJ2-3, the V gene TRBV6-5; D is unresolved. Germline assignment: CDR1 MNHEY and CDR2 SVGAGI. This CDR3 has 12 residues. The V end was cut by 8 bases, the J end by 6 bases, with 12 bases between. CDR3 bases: TGTGCCAGCGACGTGGACGGGGATACGCAGTATTTT. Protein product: CASDVDGDTQYF.

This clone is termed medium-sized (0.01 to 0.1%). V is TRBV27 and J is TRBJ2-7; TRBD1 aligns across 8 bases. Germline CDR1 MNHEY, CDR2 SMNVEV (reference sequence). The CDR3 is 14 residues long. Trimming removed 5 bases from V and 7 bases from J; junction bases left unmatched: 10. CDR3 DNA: TGTGCCAGCAGTGCAACTCAGGGGGCGGGGGAGCAGTACTTC. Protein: CASSATQGAGEQYF.

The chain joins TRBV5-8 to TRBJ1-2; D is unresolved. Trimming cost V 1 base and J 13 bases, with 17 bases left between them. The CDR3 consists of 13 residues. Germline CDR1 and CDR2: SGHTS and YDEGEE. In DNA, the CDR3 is TGTGCCAGCAGCTTGAAAAGGGCCCACGGAGGCACCTTC. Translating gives CASSLKRAHGGTF.

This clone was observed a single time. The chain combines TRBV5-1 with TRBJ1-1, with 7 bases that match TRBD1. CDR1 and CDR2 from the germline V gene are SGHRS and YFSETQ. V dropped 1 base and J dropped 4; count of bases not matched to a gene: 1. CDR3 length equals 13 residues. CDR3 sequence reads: CASSLQGVTEAFF. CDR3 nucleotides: TGCGCCAGCAGCTTGCAGGGGGTCACTGAAGCTTTCTTT.

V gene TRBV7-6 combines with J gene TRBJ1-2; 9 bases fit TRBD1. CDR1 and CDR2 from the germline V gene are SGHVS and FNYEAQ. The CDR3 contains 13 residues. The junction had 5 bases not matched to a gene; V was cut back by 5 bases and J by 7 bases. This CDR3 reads CASSKQGAFGYTF. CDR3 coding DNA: TGTGCCAGCAGCAAACAGGGGGCTTTTGGCTACACCTTC.

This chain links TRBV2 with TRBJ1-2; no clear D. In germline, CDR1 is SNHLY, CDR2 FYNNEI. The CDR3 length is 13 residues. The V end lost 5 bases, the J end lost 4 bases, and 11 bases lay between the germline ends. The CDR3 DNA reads TGTGCCAGCAGTTCCGATTCCCCCTATGGCTACACCTTC. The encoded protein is CASSSDSPYGYTF.

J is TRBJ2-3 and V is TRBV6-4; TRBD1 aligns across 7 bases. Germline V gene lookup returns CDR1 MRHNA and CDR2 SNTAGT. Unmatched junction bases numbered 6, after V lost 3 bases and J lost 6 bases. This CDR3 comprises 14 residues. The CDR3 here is CASSESSRGDTQYF. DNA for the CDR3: TGTGCCAGCAGTGAATCTTCCAGGGGGGATACGCAGTATTTT.

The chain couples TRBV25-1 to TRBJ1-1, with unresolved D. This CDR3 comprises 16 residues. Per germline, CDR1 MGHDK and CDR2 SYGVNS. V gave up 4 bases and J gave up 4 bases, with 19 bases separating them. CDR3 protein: CASSGDRLGIGTEAFF. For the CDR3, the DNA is TGTGCCAGCAGTGGGGATAGGTTGGGCATAGGCACTGAAGCTTTCTTT.

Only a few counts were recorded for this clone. The CDR3 region is CASTANSNQPQHF. Written as DNA, the CDR3 is TGTGCCAGCACGGCAAATAGCAATCAGCCCCAGCATTTT. The chain combines TRBV27 with TRBJ1-5; no firm D call. This CDR3 comprises 13 residues. Trimming left V 7 bases short and J 0 bases short, with 7 bases between. From germline, CDR1 is MNHEY and CDR2 SMNVEV (reference sequence).

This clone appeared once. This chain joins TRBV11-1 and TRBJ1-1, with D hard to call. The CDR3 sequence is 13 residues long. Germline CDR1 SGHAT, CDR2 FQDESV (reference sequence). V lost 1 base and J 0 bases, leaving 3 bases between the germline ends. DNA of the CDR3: TGTGCCAGCAGCTTAGAGGTGAACACTGAAGCTTTCTTT. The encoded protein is CASSLEVNTEAFF.

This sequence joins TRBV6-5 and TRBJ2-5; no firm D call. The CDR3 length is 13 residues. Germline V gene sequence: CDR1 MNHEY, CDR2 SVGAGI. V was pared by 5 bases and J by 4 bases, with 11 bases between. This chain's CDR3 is CASSSRVGETQYF. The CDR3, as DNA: TGTGCCAGCAGTAGCCGGGTAGGAGAGACCCAGTACTTC.

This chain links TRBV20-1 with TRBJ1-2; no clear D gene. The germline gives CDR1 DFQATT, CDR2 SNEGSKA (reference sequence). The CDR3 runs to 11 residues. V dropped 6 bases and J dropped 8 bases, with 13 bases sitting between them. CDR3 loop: CSAEHLQGYTF. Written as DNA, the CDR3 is TGCAGTGCCGAACACCTTCAAGGCTACACCTTC.

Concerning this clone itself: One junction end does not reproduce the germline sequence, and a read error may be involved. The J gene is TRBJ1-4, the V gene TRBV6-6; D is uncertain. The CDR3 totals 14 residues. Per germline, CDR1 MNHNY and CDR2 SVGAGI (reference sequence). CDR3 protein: CAGRLSGTNEKLFF. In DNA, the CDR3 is TGTGCCGGCAGGTTGTCGGGAACTAATGAAAAACTGTTTTTT.

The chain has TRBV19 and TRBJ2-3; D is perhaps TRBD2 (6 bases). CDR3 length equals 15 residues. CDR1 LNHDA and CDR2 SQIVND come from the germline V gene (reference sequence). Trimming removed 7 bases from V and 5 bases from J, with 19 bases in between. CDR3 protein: CASNHRGYEGDTQYF. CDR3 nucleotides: TGTGCCAGTAACCACCGGGGGTACGAAGGAGATACGCAGTATTTT.

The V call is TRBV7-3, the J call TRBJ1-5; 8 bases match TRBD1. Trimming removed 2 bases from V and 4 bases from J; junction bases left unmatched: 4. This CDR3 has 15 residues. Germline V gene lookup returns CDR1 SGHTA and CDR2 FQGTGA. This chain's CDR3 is CASSLAGGTNQPQHF. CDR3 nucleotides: TGTGCCAGCAGCTTAGCAGGGGGCACAAATCAGCCCCAGCATTTT.

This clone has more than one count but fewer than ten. The CDR3 DNA reads TGTGCCAGCAGCTTGAGGACAGCCGGGGAGCTGTTTTTT. Protein product: CASSLRTAGELFF. V is TRBV5-4 and J is TRBJ2-2; possible D gene TRBD1, 6 bases. The CDR3 runs to 13 residues. V was pared by 1 base and J by 6 bases, with 7 bases between. The germline V gene encodes CDR1 SGHNT and CDR2 YYREEE (reference sequence).

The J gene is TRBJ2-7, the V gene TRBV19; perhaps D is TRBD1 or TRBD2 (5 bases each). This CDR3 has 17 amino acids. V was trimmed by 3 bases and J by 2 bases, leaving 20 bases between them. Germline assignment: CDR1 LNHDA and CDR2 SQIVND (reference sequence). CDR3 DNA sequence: TGTGCCAGTAGTATGAGGGATCCGGCAGAGGGGACCTACGAGCAGTACTTC. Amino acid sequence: CASSMRDPAEGTYEQYF.

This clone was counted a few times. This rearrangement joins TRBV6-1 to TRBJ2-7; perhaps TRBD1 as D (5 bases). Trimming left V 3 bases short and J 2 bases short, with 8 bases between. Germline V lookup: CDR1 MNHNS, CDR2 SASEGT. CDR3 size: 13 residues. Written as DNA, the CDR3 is TGTGCCAGCAGTGACTCAGGGACCTACGAGCAGTACTTC. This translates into CASSDSGTYEQYF.

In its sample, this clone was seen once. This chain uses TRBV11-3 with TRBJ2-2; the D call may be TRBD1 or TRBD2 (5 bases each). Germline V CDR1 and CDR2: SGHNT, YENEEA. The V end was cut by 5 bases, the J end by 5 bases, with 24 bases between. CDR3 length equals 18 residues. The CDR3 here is CASSRSPTPRETTGELFF. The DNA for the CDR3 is TGTGCCAGCAGCCGAAGCCCCACCCCCAGGGAGACAACCGGGGAGCTGTTTTTT.